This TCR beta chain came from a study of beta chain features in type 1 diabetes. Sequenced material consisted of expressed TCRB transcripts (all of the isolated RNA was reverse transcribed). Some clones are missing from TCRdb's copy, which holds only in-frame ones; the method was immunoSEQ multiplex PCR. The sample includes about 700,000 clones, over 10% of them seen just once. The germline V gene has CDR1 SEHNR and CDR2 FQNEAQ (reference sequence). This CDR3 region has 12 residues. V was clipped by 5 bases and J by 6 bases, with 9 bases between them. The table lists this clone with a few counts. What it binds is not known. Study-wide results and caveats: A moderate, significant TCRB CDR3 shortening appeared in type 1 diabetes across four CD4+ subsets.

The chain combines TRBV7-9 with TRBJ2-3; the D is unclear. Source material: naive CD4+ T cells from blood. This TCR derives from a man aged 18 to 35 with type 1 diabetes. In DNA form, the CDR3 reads TGTGCCAGCAGCCTCCATCAGGATACGCAGTATTTT. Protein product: CASSLHQDTQYF.